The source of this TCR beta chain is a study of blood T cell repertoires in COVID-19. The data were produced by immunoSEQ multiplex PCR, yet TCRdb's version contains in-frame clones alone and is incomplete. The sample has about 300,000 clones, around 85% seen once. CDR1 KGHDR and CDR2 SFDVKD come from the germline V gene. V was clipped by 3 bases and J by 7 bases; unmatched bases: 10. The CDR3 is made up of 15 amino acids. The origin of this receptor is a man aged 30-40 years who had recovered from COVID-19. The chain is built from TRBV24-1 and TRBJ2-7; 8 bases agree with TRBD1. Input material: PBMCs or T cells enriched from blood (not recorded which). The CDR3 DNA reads TGTGCCACCAGTGATCACGGGACAGGAGGGGAAGAGCAGTACTTC. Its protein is CATSDHGTGGEEQYF.